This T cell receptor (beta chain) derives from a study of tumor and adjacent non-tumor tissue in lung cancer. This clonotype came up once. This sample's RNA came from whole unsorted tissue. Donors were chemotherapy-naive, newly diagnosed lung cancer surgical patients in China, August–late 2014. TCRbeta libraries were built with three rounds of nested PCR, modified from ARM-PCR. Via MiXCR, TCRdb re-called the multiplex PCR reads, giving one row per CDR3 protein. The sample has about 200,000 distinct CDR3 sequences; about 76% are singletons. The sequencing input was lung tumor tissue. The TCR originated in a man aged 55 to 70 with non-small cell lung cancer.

DNA for the CDR3: TGTGCCAGCAGCTTTGATCGGGTCGGAGAGGCTTTCTTT. Residues: CASSFDRVGEAFF. This chain connects TRBV11-2 to TRBJ1-1; D is unresolved. CDR3 length equals 13 residues. Germline values: CDR1 SGHAT, CDR2 FQNNGV. Trimming took off 3 bases at V and 11 bases at J, with 16 bases between the two ends.